What follows is one TCR beta chain and its context. The data were obtained in a study of OX40 agonist ivuxolimab in advanced cancers. The germline CDR1 and CDR2 sequences are LNHDA and SQIVND (reference sequence). The CDR3 has 15 amino acids. The V end was cut by 8 bases, the J end by 2 bases, with 16 bases between. The table came from immunoSEQ multiplex PCR; TCRdb's copy has only in-frame clones and leaves some out. The data contain tens of thousands of clones, under 85% of them singletons. The receptor was derived from an adult with an advanced solid tumor such as melanoma, head and neck, liver or kidney cancer. The genes are TRBV19 and TRBJ1-5; D not certain. This material consisted of CD4+ or CD8+ T cells sorted from blood, taken in a trial of the OX40 agonist ivuxolimab. Here the CDR3 reads CASRPFGEGNQPQHF. CDR3 nucleotide sequence: TGTGCCAGTCGACCCTTCGGGGAAGGCAATCAGCCCCAGCATTTT.